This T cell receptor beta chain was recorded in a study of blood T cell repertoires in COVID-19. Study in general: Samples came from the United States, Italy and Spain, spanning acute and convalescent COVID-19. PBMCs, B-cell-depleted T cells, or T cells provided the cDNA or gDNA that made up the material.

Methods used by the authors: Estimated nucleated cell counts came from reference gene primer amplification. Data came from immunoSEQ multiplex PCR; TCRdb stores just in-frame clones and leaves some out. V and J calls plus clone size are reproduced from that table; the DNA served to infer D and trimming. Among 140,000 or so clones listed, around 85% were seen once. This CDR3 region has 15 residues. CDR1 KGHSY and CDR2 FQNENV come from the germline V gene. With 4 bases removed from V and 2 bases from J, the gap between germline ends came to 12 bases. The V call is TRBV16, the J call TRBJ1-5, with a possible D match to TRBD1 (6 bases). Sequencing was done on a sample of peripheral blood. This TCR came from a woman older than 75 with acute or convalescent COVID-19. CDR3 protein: CASSPRGARNQPQHF. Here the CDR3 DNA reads TGTGCCAGCAGCCCCCGGGGGGCGCGCAATCAGCCCCAGCATTTT.